This T cell receptor beta chain was recovered during a study of read filtering for tumor transcriptome and immune sequencing (dated by TCRdb to the early 2020s). General notes on the study: The cohort was composed of more than 16 male and some 13 female patients, with a mean age of approximately 72 years and an age range of roughly 40 to 80. By revised international staging, fewer than ten patients were R-ISS I, approximately 15 were R-ISS II and over five were R-ISS III. Whole-transcriptome libraries were prepared with the TruSeq RNA Access Library Prep Kit after DNase treatment. Per sample, about 3.5 to 10.27 million TCR-region mapped reads were obtained with IR-seq, compared with only about 80 to 1273 with RNA-seq. TCR repertoires obtained by targeted immune repertoire sequencing and by bulk whole-transcriptome sequencing performed on the same bone marrow samples were compared. One of the main goals was to work out a read-filtering strategy for immune repertoire data, in particular whether clonotypes backed by only a single read should be removed.

The sample holds many counts of this clonotype. The antigen this receptor binds is unknown. One base away there is no much larger clone; base qualities are not given. TCR libraries were built from about 400 ng RNA with the Immunoverse kit, using molecular barcoded adaptors covering alpha/delta and beta/gamma chains. The same RNA used for transcriptome sequencing was used for TCR library preparation. An Illumina HiSeq 4000 with 2 x 150 cycles was used to sequence the TCR libraries. The original methods were these. TCR reads were aligned to human V, D, J and C references and assembled into CDR3 clonotypes with MiXCR, including quality filtering and error correction. The tcR package in R was used to analyze clonotype counts and gene usage diversity. Raw mapping reads were checked after the RNA-seq reads had been mapped by STAR aligner version 2.5.3a onto the human GRCh37 genome. To test how sequencing depth affected the clonotypes detected, IR-seq fastq files were randomly downsampled with Seqtk 1.3. In-frame beta chains were kept once TCRdb had trimmed the public reads at Q25 with fastp and called clones with MiXCR. One record per CDR3 amino acid sequence lists the most common genes and DNA. TCRdb, not the authors, supplied the V and J calls. A total of approximately 59,000 distinct CDR3 sequences appear in this sample, 12% of them only once. Roughly 16% of the sample belongs to the ten largest clones.

CDR1 and CDR2 were assigned from the germline V gene as SGHDN and FVKESK. The CDR3, cysteine through phenylalanine, is 13 amino acids long. The DNA shown is the 39-base CDR3, in frame from base 1. Trimming costs V 6 bases and J 13 bases, and their ends lie 19 bases apart. Beyond this particular receptor, the publication reports: The sorted CD138-negative fraction was not purified T cells but a mixed bone marrow immune population. Single-read clonotypes made up roughly 82% of clonotypes but roughly 3.5% of total reads in IR-seq, and just under 75% of clonotypes and 35% to 55% of reads in RNA-seq. When single-read clonotypes were removed, the proportions of shared clonotypes in IR-seq and RNA-seq correlated more strongly. Clonotypes were captured by IR-seq at much higher depth and more reliably than by RNA-seq, and smaller IR-seq throughput was sufficient for identification of most shared clonotypes.

Every patient had bone marrow sampled at the time of active disease. Bone marrow mononuclear cells were isolated by Ficoll-Hypaque density gradient centrifugation. Myeloma plasma cells were removed and CD138-negative cells were obtained by negative selection following labeling with CD138 magnetic microbeads on a MACS separator. Flow cytometry with CD138 antibodies on an Attune NxT was used to check how pure the isolated cells were. Total RNA was extracted using TRIzol reagent and was quantified on a NanoDrop spectrophotometer. Paired RNA-seq and IR-seq were performed on the CD138-negative bone marrow sample of each patient.

The sequence derives from a donor at least 40 years old with multiple myeloma. The sequenced sample consisted of a population of CD138-negative cells sorted from bone marrow. This specimen's cell subset or site label, interpreted: bone marrow mononuclear cells depleted of CD138+ plasma/myeloma cells by negative magnetic selection. Here the chain combines TRBV14 and TRBJ2-1, with the D segment possibly TRBD1 or TRBD2, each aligning over 5 bases. The CDR3 reads CASRQSSRDPQFF. The nucleotide sequence reads TGTGCCAGCAGACAAAGCAGTCGGGACCCCCAGTTCTTC.